The 19 T cell receptor beta chains given below trace back to one sample, sequenced in a study of blood T cell repertoires in COVID-19. Clones were sequenced by immunoSEQ multiplex PCR, and TCRdb holds only the in-frame ones, with some missing. The sample has 65,000 to 95,000 clones, roughly 90% seen once. The source material was peripheral blood. These receptors all stem from a man aged 45 to 65 with active COVID-19.

This clone was seen only once. The chain links TRBV15 to TRBJ2-7; TRBD2 is a possible D gene (5 bases). The CDR3 length is 14 residues. Germline V gene data show CDR1 as LNHNV and CDR2 as YYDKDF (reference sequence). Trimming shortened V by 0 bases and J by 3 bases, and 9 bases separated the two germline ends. CDR3 in amino acids: CATSRDWGDYEQYF. CDR3 DNA: TGTGCCACCAGCAGAGATTGGGGAGACTACGAGCAGTACTTC. Using reference TRBV15 and TRBJ2-7 for the parts outside the CDR3, the full variable domain is DAMVIQNPRYQVTQFGKPVTLSCSQTLNHNVMYWYQQKSSQAPKLLFHYYDKDFNNEADTPDNFQSRRPNTSFCFLDIRSPGLGDTAMYLCATSRDWGDYEQYFGPGTRLTVT.

Here the CDR3 reads CASSLDRGSNQPQHF. CDR3 nucleotides: TGTGCCAGCAGTTTAGACAGGGGGAGCAATCAGCCCCAGCATTTT. The chain employs TRBV2 and TRBJ1-5; 9 positions agree with TRBD1. CDR1 and CDR2 from the germline V gene are SNHLY and FYNNEI. V trimming: 5 bases; J trimming: 1 base; junction bases outside the gene matches: 3. The CDR3 spans 15 residues.

This chain links TRBV5-1 with TRBJ1-5; 7 positions match TRBD1. This CDR3 comprises 14 residues. The germline V gene encodes CDR1 SGHRS and CDR2 YFSETQ. Trimming cost V 4 bases and J 3 bases; bases outside gene matches: 4. CDR3 bases: TGCGCCAGCAGCGAACAGGGGAACAATCAGCCCCAGCATTTT. This encodes CASSEQGNNQPQHF.

J is TRBJ1-2 and V is TRBV10-3; 7 bases are a match to TRBD1. V lost 4 bases and J lost 3; bases outside the gene matches: 2. Germline CDR1 and CDR2: ENHRY and SYGVKD. CDR3 length: 13 residues. The CDR3 coding sequence is TGTGCCATCAGTGCCGACAGGGACTATGGCTACACCTTC. Its protein is CAISADRDYGYTF.

The gene calls are TRBV5-1 and TRBJ1-5; 9 nucleotides align to TRBD1. This CDR3 has 14 residues. The J segment lost 7 bases and the V segment lost 4 bases, leaving 6 bases of the junction unmatched. The germline V gene encodes CDR1 SGHRS and CDR2 YFSETQ. CDR3 protein: CASSEQGAGQPQHF. Written as DNA, the CDR3 is TGCGCCAGCAGCGAACAGGGGGCAGGGCAGCCCCAGCATTTT.

The chain carries TRBV5-1 and TRBJ1-5; TRBD1 agrees at 7 bases. CDR3 length: 15 residues. Germline-derived CDR1 and CDR2 are SGHRS and YFSETQ. V trimming: 3 bases; J trimming: 6 bases; junction bases outside the gene matches: 9. In DNA form, the CDR3 reads TGCGCCAGCAGCTCACGACAGGGCCACCTTCAGCCCCAGCATTTT. Translation: CASSSRQGHLQPQHF. Based on the CDR3 plus reference TRBV5-1 and TRBJ1-5, the full variable domain is KAGVTQTPRYLIKTRGQQVTLSCSPISGHRSVSWYQQTPGQGLQFLFEYFSETQRNKGNFPGRFSGRQFSNSRSEMNVSTLELGDSALYLCASSSRQGHLQPQHFGDGTRLSIL.

V usage is TRBV19 and J usage is TRBJ1-5; D remains ambiguous. V was pared by 0 bases and J by 3 bases, with 18 bases between. From germline, CDR1 is LNHDA and CDR2 SQIVND (reference sequence). The CDR3 is 18 amino acids. The CDR3 DNA is TGTGCCAGTAGTATAGATGGGAGTCGGGGAGGCCTCAATCAGCCCCAGCATTTT. Amino acid sequence: CASSIDGSRGGLNQPQHF.

The chain carries TRBV19 and TRBJ1-3, with 8 bases fitting TRBD1. CDR3 length: 13 amino acids. Losses at the gene ends were 7 bases for V and 2 bases for J; bases not matched to a gene: 1. The germline gives CDR1 LNHDA, CDR2 SQIVND (reference sequence). Here the CDR3 reads CASTGQAGNTIYF. CDR3 sequence (DNA): TGTGCCAGTACGGGACAGGCTGGAAACACCATATATTTT.

The rearrangement links TRBV29-1 to TRBJ2-1; TRBD1 matches at 8 bases. Germline V CDR1 and CDR2: SQVTM, ANQGSEA. The ends lost 4 bases at V and 10 bases at J; junction bases unmatched: 15. This CDR3 contains 15 residues. CDR3 protein: CSVVERGQVVGEQFF. The CDR3 region has the DNA TGCAGCGTTGTTGAGAGGGGACAGGTGGTGGGCGAGCAGTTCTTC.

About this clone itself: The junction differs from germline at one of its ends, possibly a read error. The rearrangement uses TRBV18 and TRBJ1-5, with TRBD1 identical over 12 bases. Per germline, CDR1 KGHSH and CDR2 LQKENI. The CDR3 contains 15 residues. The CDR3 loop is CASSKGTGGKQPQHF. The CDR3 bases are TGTGCCAGCTCAAAAGGGACAGGGGGCAAACAGCCCCAGCATTTT.

This clone was detected only once. The sample carries other DNA sequences with the same CDR3. The gene calls are TRBV7-9 and TRBJ2-7; D uncertain. The CDR3 consists of 11 residues. Trimming pared 5 bases from V and 1 base from J, leaving 3 bases between. Germline loops: CDR1 SEHNR, CDR2 FQNEAQ (reference sequence). CDR3 DNA: TGTGCCAGCAGCCTTTCCTACGAGCAGTACTTC. Translated: CASSLSYEQYF.

The rearrangement joins TRBV28 to TRBJ1-5; no clear D. The CDR3 runs to 14 residues. Germline assignment: CDR1 MDHEN and CDR2 SYDVKM. The ends were cut back, 2 bases at V and 0 bases at J, with 5 bases in the middle. The CDR3 loop reads CASSLTNSNQPQHF. The CDR3 DNA is TGTGCCAGCAGTTTAACTAATAGCAATCAGCCCCAGCATTTT.

This clone was picked up a small number of times. V gene TRBV6-5 combines with J gene TRBJ2-2; 7 bases map to TRBD1. Looked up from germline, CDR1 is MNHEY and CDR2 is SVGAGI. V shed 7 bases, J shed 3 bases, and the junction held 8 bases outside the gene matches. CDR3 size: 15 residues. This CDR3 is CASNPAQGDTGELFF. DNA of the CDR3: TGTGCCAGCAATCCTGCGCAGGGGGACACCGGGGAGCTGTTTTTT.

V and J are TRBV2 and TRBJ1-2; D unclear. The V gene's germline CDR1 is SNHLY and CDR2 FYNNEI. V was pared by 8 bases and J by 2 bases, with 15 bases between. This CDR3 has 14 residues. The CDR3 region has the DNA TGTGCCAGCCGCGAGGGATCCGGGAACTATGGCTACACCTTC. It codes for CASREGSGNYGYTF.

This clone appeared a single time. This chain connects TRBV29-1 to TRBJ1-1; possible D gene TRBD1, 5 bases. CDR1 is SQVTM, CDR2 ANQGSEA, per germline. The V gene lost 5 bases and the J gene lost 4 bases, with 11 bases spanning the gap. The CDR3 length is 12 residues. CDR3 in amino acids: CSVSGGTTEAFF. For the CDR3, the DNA is TGCAGCGTTTCGGGAGGGACCACTGAAGCTTTCTTT.

This chain connects TRBV6-5 to TRBJ2-7; perhaps TRBD2 as D (5 bases). Germline V CDR1 and CDR2: MNHEY, SVGAGI. The V and J ends lost 1 base and 4 bases respectively, with 8 bases between them. This CDR3 contains 13 residues. The CDR3, as DNA: TGTGCCAGCAGTTACTTGCGGGCATACGAGCAGTACTTC. Residues: CASSYLRAYEQYF.

V and J are TRBV6-5 and TRBJ2-1; D remains unclear. Trimming took off 2 bases at V and 5 bases at J, with 13 bases between the two ends. CDR1 and CDR2 (germline): MNHEY, SVGAGI. The CDR3 extends over 15 amino acids. CDR3 DNA: TGTGCCAGCAGTTACGGTAGTCCCCGAAACAATGAGCAGTTCTTC. It translates to CASSYGSPRNNEQFF.

The rearrangement uses TRBV18 and TRBJ2-7; 11 nucleotides align to TRBD2. Germline CDR1 is KGHSH and CDR2 is LQKENI. This CDR3 is 15 amino acids long. The V and J ends lost 3 bases and 3 bases, in that order; junction bases with no gene match: 4. DNA for the CDR3: TGTGCCAGCTCACCGACAGGGACTAGCGGCTACGAGCAGTACTTC. Its protein is CASSPTGTSGYEQYF.

The chain joins TRBV19 to TRBJ1-5; D unresolved. The CDR3 consists of 14 residues. Germline V CDR1 and CDR2: LNHDA, SQIVND (reference sequence). The V and J ends lost 7 bases and 2 bases respectively, with 12 bases between them. Here the CDR3 reads CASKVQGGNQPQHF. CDR3 bases: TGTGCCAGTAAGGTGCAAGGAGGCAATCAGCCCCAGCATTTT.